This is a list of T cell receptor beta chains from one sample in a study of blood T cell repertoires in COVID-19. Assay: immunoSEQ multiplex PCR; the TCRdb copy retains only in-frame clones and omits some. Seen here are around 250,000 clones, around 80% observed once, and the top ten hold 4.1%. Source material: PBMCs or T cells enriched from blood (not recorded which). The receptors derive from a man in his thirties or forties with acute COVID-19. Each CDR3 is given without its conserved first and last residue.

V gene	J gene	CDR3 protein
TRBV6-5	TRBJ1-2	ASSQGQGYGYT
TRBV28	TRBJ1-4	ASLRGLGNEKLF
TRBV6-5	TRBJ1-4	ASSYRRDTTNEKLF
TRBV6-4	TRBJ2-3	ASSDISGEDTQY
TRBV7-2	TRBJ2-2	ASSLQGSAGELF
TRBV27	TRBJ2-3	ASRYGQGTDTQY
TRBV10-3	TRBJ2-2	AIREQGNTGELF
TRBV27	TRBJ2-1	ASSLSGGRGRNEQF
TRBV20-1	TRBJ1-2	SAPDGYT
TRBV28	TRBJ1-1	ASSHLWDFTEAF